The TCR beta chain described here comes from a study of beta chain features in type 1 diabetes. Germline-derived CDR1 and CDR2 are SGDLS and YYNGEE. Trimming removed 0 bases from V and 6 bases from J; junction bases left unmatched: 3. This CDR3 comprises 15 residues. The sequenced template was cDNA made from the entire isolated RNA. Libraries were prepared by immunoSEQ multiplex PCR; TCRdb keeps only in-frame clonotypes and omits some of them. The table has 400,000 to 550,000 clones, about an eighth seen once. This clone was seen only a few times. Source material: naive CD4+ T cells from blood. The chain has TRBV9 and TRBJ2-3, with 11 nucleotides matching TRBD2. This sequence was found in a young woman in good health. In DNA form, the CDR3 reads TGTGCCAGCAGCGTAGGCACTAGCGGGAGCGATACGCAGTATTTT. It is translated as CASSVGTSGSDTQYF.